Listed below are T cell receptor beta chains from one sample, sequenced in a study of blood T cell repertoires in COVID-19. The assay was immunoSEQ multiplex PCR, and TCRdb's table has in-frame clones only and misses some. The table has fewer than 150,000 clones, 75% to 90% seen once. Sequenced material: peripheral blood. These TCRs come from a woman aged 45-59 years who had recovered from COVID-19. Both conserved end residues are part of each CDR3.

CASSLGSGTGVYEQYF | TRBJ2-7 | TRBV7-6
CASSQGPGNTQETQYF | TRBJ2-5 | TRBV4-1
CASSLDPSGRYEQYF | TRBJ2-7 | TRBV5-6
CASSAAETGYNEQFF | TRBJ2-1 | TRBV5-1
CASREYGNQPQHF | TRBJ1-5 | TRBV2
CASSVRDRGLGSNQPQHF | TRBJ1-5 | TRBV19
CASSYSGGSYNEQFF | TRBJ2-1 | TRBV27
CASSYVWSDGYTF | TRBJ1-2 | TRBV7-2
CASSYAGPDTDTQYF | TRBJ2-3 | TRBV6-5
CASSRPGTKNYEQYF | TRBJ2-7 | TRBV21-1
CASTGRDRNYGYTF | TRBJ1-2 | TRBV6-5
CATAETVLNTEAFF | TRBJ1-1 | TRBV15
CASSFQFTTGSSSYEQYF | TRBJ2-7 | TRBV11-2
CASSLNSGGSYNEQFF | TRBJ2-1 | TRBV4-1
CASSLRTAITEAFF | TRBJ1-1 | TRBV7-2
CASSSASGSGNTIYF | TRBJ1-3 | TRBV5-1
CALTSGAEAFF | TRBJ1-1 | TRBV30
CASSLFGAQETQYF | TRBJ2-5 | TRBV7-3
CASSLDTGGYNEQFF | TRBJ2-1 | TRBV5-1
CASSPKTSKENIQYF | TRBJ2-4 | TRBV4-1
CASSPSGGLKSSYNEQFF | TRBJ2-1 | TRBV5-1
CASSSTGMNTEAFF | TRBJ1-1 | TRBV28
CASSQGQGAFYGYTF | TRBJ1-2 | TRBV4-3
CASSAWTGLTYNEQFF | TRBJ2-1 | TRBV6-1
CSVGGGASTDTQYF | TRBJ2-3 | TRBV29-1
CASSKGQIQETQYF | TRBJ2-5 | TRBV11-1
CASSRGDRASYGYTF | TRBJ1-2 | TRBV5-1
CASSLDIGGSTDTQYF | TRBJ2-3 | TRBV7-8